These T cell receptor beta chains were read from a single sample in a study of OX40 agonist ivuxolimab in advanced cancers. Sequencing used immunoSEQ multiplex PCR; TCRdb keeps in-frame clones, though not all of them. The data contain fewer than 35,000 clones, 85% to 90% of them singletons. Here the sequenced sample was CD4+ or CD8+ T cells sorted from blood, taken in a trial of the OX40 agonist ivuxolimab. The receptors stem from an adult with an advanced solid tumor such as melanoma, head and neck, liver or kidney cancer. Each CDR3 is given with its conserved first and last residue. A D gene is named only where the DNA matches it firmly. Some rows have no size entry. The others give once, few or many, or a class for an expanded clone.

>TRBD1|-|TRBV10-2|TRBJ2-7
CASNPRTGRSSYEQYF
TGCGCCAGCAACCCTCGGACAGGGAGGAGCTCCTACGAGCAGTACTTC
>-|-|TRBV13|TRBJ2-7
CASSPLLLGTYEQYF
TGTGCCAGCAGCCCTTTACTGTTGGGAACCTACGAGCAGTACTTC
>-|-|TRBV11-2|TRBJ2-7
CASSPPATYEQYF
TGTGCCAGCAGCCCGCCGGCGACCTACGAGCAGTACTTC
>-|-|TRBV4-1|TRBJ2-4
CASSLSGGTIDIQYF
TGCGCCAGCAGCCTGAGCGGCGGGACAATTGACATTCAGTACTTC
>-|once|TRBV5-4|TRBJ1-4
CASSWGAGAFNEKLFF
TGTGCCAGCAGCTGGGGAGCCGGAGCATTTAATGAAAAACTGTTTTTT
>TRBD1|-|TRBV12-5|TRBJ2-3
CASGPGQGGTDTQYF
TGTGCTAGTGGTCCGGGACAGGGGGGCACAGATACGCAGTATTTT
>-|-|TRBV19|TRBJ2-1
CASSIERAYNEQFF
TGTGCCAGTAGTATAGAACGAGCTTACAATGAGCAGTTCTTC
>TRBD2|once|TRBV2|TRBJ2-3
CASSESSGGFTDTQYF
TGTGCCAGCAGTGAGTCTAGCGGGGGGTTCACAGATACGCAGTATTTT
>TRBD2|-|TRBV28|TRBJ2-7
CASSSTSGVTYEQYF
TGTGCCAGCAGTTCAACTAGCGGAGTTACCTACGAGCAGTACTTC
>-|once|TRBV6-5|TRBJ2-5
CASSHDWKTQYF
TGTGCCAGCAGTCACGATTGGAAGACCCAGTACTTC